This T cell receptor (beta chain) was observed in a study of blood T cell repertoires in COVID-19. The length of the CDR3 is 15 residues. Clones were sequenced by immunoSEQ multiplex PCR, and TCRdb holds only the in-frame ones, with some missing. The table lists approximately 290,000 clones, just over 90% of them singletons. The specimen sequenced was peripheral blood. V gene TRBV21-1 combines with J gene TRBJ2-1; the table's D call, TRBD2, has no DNA check behind it. TRBV21-1 corresponds to a pseudogene. The sequence was obtained from a woman aged 30 to 39 with COVID-19, enrolled during active disease. The CDR3: CASSKLAGIRSEQFF. DNA for the CDR3: TGTGCCAGCAGTAAACTAGCGGGAATACGTAGTGAGCAGTTCTTC.